Listed below are T cell receptor beta chains from one sample, sequenced in a study of T cells in Graves' hyperthyroidism and ophthalmopathy. TCRdb re-derived calls from the multiplex PCR reads in MiXCR, one entry per CDR3 protein. The sample lists tens of thousands of distinct CDR3 sequences; roughly 50% were seen once. Sequenced: blood. The source of these receptors is a woman aged 55-69 years with Graves' ophthalmopathy. CDR3s include the opening cysteine and the closing phenylalanine or tryptophan. Each record gives: V gene, clone size, D gene, J gene, CDR3 DNA, CDR3 protein. D genes are given only for firm matches. Size tells how often a clone was seen (once, few, many) or the class of an expanded clone, and some rows leave it out.

v_gene: TRBV20-1
abundance: -
d_gene: TRBD1
j_gene: TRBJ2-3
CDR3nt: TGCAGTGCTAGGGTGGACAGGGGAAGCACAGATACGCAGTATTTT
CDR3aa: CSARVDRGSTDTQYF

v_gene: TRBV19
abundance: -
d_gene: -
j_gene: TRBJ1-5
CDR3nt: TGTGCCAGTAGGAGAGGGGGTAGCAATCAGCCCCAGCATTTT
CDR3aa: CASRRGGSNQPQHF

v_gene: TRBV6-4
abundance: -
d_gene: -
j_gene: TRBJ1-6
CDR3nt: TGTGCCAGCAGTGGCGCGGGGGGAAGCTTCCACTTT
CDR3aa: CASSGAGGSFHF

v_gene: TRBV5-1
abundance: -
d_gene: TRBD2
j_gene: TRBJ2-7
CDR3nt: TGCGCCAGCAGCTTGATGGCTAGCGGGAGGGAGATTACCTACGAGCAGTACTTC
CDR3aa: CASSLMASGREITYEQYF

v_gene: TRBV10-3
abundance: -
d_gene: -
j_gene: TRBJ2-7
CDR3nt: TGTGTCATCAGTGATGAAAGTGGGGCTTACGAGCAGTACTTC
CDR3aa: CVISDESGAYEQYF

v_gene: TRBV5-1
abundance: many
d_gene: -
j_gene: TRBJ1-4
CDR3nt: TGCGCCAGCACCGACAGGCCCAGTGGGGAAAAACTGTTTTTT
CDR3aa: CASTDRPSGEKLFF

v_gene: TRBV30
abundance: many
d_gene: -
j_gene: TRBJ1-1
CDR3nt: TGTGCCTGGAGTCGGGGATCGAACACTGAAGCTTTCTTT
CDR3aa: CAWSRGSNTEAFF

v_gene: TRBV20-1
abundance: -
d_gene: TRBD2
j_gene: TRBJ2-7
CDR3nt: TGCAGTGCTCGACCGGGACTAGCGGGATACGAGCAGTACTTC
CDR3aa: CSARPGLAGYEQYF

v_gene: TRBV12-3/TRBV12-4
abundance: -
d_gene: TRBD1
j_gene: TRBJ1-6
CDR3nt: TGTGCCAGCAGTTTCGGGCAGGGGGACCATTCACCCCTCCACTTT
CDR3aa: CASSFGQGDHSPLHF

v_gene: TRBV12-3/TRBV12-4
abundance: many
d_gene: -
j_gene: TRBJ2-7
CDR3nt: TGTGCCAGCAGCTCCGTGACCCTCAGCTCCTACGAGCAGTACTTC
CDR3aa: CASSSVTLSSYEQYF

v_gene: TRBV7-9
abundance: -
d_gene: -
j_gene: TRBJ2-1
CDR3nt: TGTGCCAGTAGAGGGGCCGAAGGGATCTCGGGGCGGAATGAGCAGTTCTTC
CDR3aa: CASRGAEGISGRNEQFF

v_gene: TRBV9
abundance: -
d_gene: -
j_gene: TRBJ2-3
CDR3nt: TGTGCCAGCAGCGTAGCACCTTTAAGAAACTCAGATACGCAGTATTTT
CDR3aa: CASSVAPLRNSDTQYF

v_gene: TRBV9
abundance: -
d_gene: -
j_gene: TRBJ2-2
CDR3nt: TGTGCCAGCAGCGTAGATCCGGGACACTCGAACACCGGGGAGCTGGCTTTT
CDR3aa: CASSVDPGHSNTGELAF

v_gene: TRBV2
abundance: -
d_gene: -
j_gene: TRBJ1-5
CDR3nt: TGTGCCAGCAGTGCCAAAGGGTATCAGCCCCAGCATTTT
CDR3aa: CASSAKGYQPQHF

v_gene: TRBV6-1
abundance: many
d_gene: -
j_gene: TRBJ1-1
CDR3nt: TGTGCCAGCAGTGAAGCCCAGGGATGGGACACTGAAGCTTTCTTT
CDR3aa: CASSEAQGWDTEAFF

v_gene: TRBV5-4
abundance: -
d_gene: -
j_gene: TRBJ2-4
CDR3nt: TGTGCCTGCAGCCCGACTGGCCGGGACATTCAGTACTTC
CDR3aa: CACSPTGRDIQYF

v_gene: TRBV7-4
abundance: -
d_gene: TRBD2
j_gene: TRBJ2-5
CDR3nt: TGTGCCAGCAGCTTAGGACAGCGGGGGAGTGAGACCCAGTACTTC
CDR3aa: CASSLGQRGSETQYF

v_gene: TRBV2
abundance: medium-sized
d_gene: -
j_gene: TRBJ1-1
CDR3nt: TGTGCCAGCAGCAGGGGTACTGAAGCTTTCTTT
CDR3aa: CASSRGTEAFF

v_gene: TRBV10-1
abundance: few
d_gene: -
j_gene: TRBJ2-7
CDR3nt: TGCGCCAGCAGTGCGGGAATAGGGACCTACGAGCAGTACTTC
CDR3aa: CASSAGIGTYEQYF

v_gene: TRBV9
abundance: -
d_gene: -
j_gene: TRBJ1-3
CDR3nt: TGTGCCAGCAGCGCCGAGGGGAACACCATATATTTT
CDR3aa: CASSAEGNTIYF

v_gene: TRBV11-2
abundance: many
d_gene: -
j_gene: TRBJ1-5
CDR3nt: TGTGCCAGCAGCTTATCAGGGCCCTATCAGCCCCAGCATTTT
CDR3aa: CASSLSGPYQPQHF

v_gene: TRBV3-1
abundance: many
d_gene: -
j_gene: TRBJ1-2
CDR3nt: TGTGCCAGCAGCCAAGATAGCGCAGGGGCCTATGGCTACACCTTC
CDR3aa: CASSQDSAGAYGYTF

v_gene: TRBV20-1
abundance: once
d_gene: TRBD1
j_gene: TRBJ1-5
CDR3nt: TGCAGTGCTAGCATTGGGACAGGCGGGAATCAGCCCCAGCATTTT
CDR3aa: CSASIGTGGNQPQHF

v_gene: TRBV5-1
abundance: -
d_gene: -
j_gene: TRBJ1-5
CDR3nt: TGCGCCAGCAGCTTAGTGGGGGACAGCAATCAGCCCCAGCATTTT
CDR3aa: CASSLVGDSNQPQHF

v_gene: TRBV11-2
abundance: -
d_gene: -
j_gene: TRBJ2-1
CDR3nt: TGTGCCAGCAGCTTACTTCCGTACAATGAGCAGTTCTTC
CDR3aa: CASSLLPYNEQFF

v_gene: TRBV9
abundance: many
d_gene: -
j_gene: TRBJ1-3
CDR3nt: TGTGCCAGCAGCGTAGGGGGAAATGGAAACACCATATATTTT
CDR3aa: CASSVGGNGNTIYF

v_gene: TRBV10-3
abundance: once
d_gene: TRBD1
j_gene: TRBJ1-4
CDR3nt: TGTGCCATCAGTGGGACAGGGGATGGTGAAAAACTGTTTTTT
CDR3aa: CAISGTGDGEKLFF

v_gene: TRBV19
abundance: -
d_gene: -
j_gene: TRBJ1-2
CDR3nt: TGTGCCAGTACCCGAGGTGACATCGGTGGCTACACCTTC
CDR3aa: CASTRGDIGGYTF

v_gene: TRBV29-1
abundance: -
d_gene: -
j_gene: TRBJ2-7
CDR3nt: TGCAGCAGTTACCCGGGGCGATACGAGCAGTACTTC
CDR3aa: CSSYPGRYEQYF

v_gene: TRBV20-1
abundance: -
d_gene: -
j_gene: TRBJ1-4
CDR3nt: TGCAGTGCTGGAGATCTGGCAGGGCCAACTAATGAAAAACTGTTTTTT
CDR3aa: CSAGDLAGPTNEKLFF

v_gene: TRBV6-2/TRBV6-3
abundance: many
d_gene: TRBD1
j_gene: TRBJ1-5
CDR3nt: TGTGCCAGCAGCCTAACAGGGGGCGCGCAGCCCCAGCATTTT
CDR3aa: CASSLTGGAQPQHF

v_gene: TRBV6-5
abundance: once
d_gene: TRBD2
j_gene: TRBJ2-6
CDR3nt: TGTGCCAGCAGGACTAGCGGGGATCCGACCTCTGGGGCCAACGTCCTGACTTTC
CDR3aa: CASRTSGDPTSGANVLTF

v_gene: TRBV12-3/TRBV12-4
abundance: once
d_gene: -
j_gene: TRBJ1-2
CDR3nt: TGTGCCGGCCCCCGAGGGGGTAATTTCACCTTC
CDR3aa: CAGPRGGNFTF

v_gene: TRBV20-1
abundance: medium-sized
d_gene: -
j_gene: TRBJ2-1
CDR3nt: TGCAGTGCCTCTAATGGAGACCAGTTCTTC
CDR3aa: CSASNGDQFF

v_gene: TRBV2
abundance: once
d_gene: TRBD2
j_gene: TRBJ2-7
CDR3nt: TGTACCAGGTCCCTGACTAGCGGGGGGCAAGAGCAGTACTTC
CDR3aa: CTRSLTSGGQEQYF

v_gene: TRBV12-3/TRBV12-4
abundance: many
d_gene: TRBD2
j_gene: TRBJ2-1
CDR3nt: TGTGCCAGCAGAAAGGGACTAGCGGACTACAATGAGCAGTTCTTC
CDR3aa: CASRKGLADYNEQFF

v_gene: TRBV19
abundance: -
d_gene: TRBD1
j_gene: TRBJ2-7
CDR3nt: TGTGCCAGTAGTACCGCCCCGGGACAGCCGACCTCCTACGAGCAGTACTTC
CDR3aa: CASSTAPGQPTSYEQYF

v_gene: TRBV20-1
abundance: -
d_gene: TRBD1
j_gene: TRBJ1-6
CDR3nt: TGCAGTGCTGGGGGACAGAATAATTCATCCCTCCACTTC
CDR3aa: CSAGGQNNSSLHF

v_gene: TRBV9
abundance: -
d_gene: -
j_gene: TRBJ1-3
CDR3nt: TGTGCCAGCAGCGTATCCTCTAGCTCTGGAAACACCATATATTTT
CDR3aa: CASSVSSSSGNTIYF

v_gene: TRBV5-1
abundance: -
d_gene: TRBD1
j_gene: TRBJ1-6
CDR3nt: TGCGCCAGCACCGAGCCAGGGGGATCTTCACCCCTCCACTTT
CDR3aa: CASTEPGGSSPLHF

v_gene: TRBV7-2
abundance: -
d_gene: TRBD1
j_gene: TRBJ1-2
CDR3nt: TGTGCCAGCAGCGACAGGGGGCGCGCCTCTGGCTACACCTTC
CDR3aa: CASSDRGRASGYTF

v_gene: TRBV7-2
abundance: -
d_gene: TRBD2
j_gene: TRBJ2-3
CDR3nt: TGTGCCAGCAGCTTAGGAGCGGGGGGGCCGTCAGATACGCAGTATTTT
CDR3aa: CASSLGAGGPSDTQYF

v_gene: TRBV6-6
abundance: many
d_gene: TRBD1
j_gene: TRBJ1-2
CDR3nt: TGTGCCAGCAGTAGGGGACAGGTTTATGGCTACACCTTC
CDR3aa: CASSRGQVYGYTF

v_gene: TRBV7-9
abundance: many
d_gene: TRBD2
j_gene: TRBJ2-7
CDR3nt: TGTGCCAGCAGCTCCCTGAAGCGGGGGAGCTCCTACGAGCAGTACTTC
CDR3aa: CASSSLKRGSSYEQYF

v_gene: TRBV24-1
abundance: -
d_gene: TRBD2
j_gene: TRBJ2-1
CDR3nt: TGTGCCACCAGTGACCCCGGGACTAGCGACTACAATGAGCAGTTCTTC
CDR3aa: CATSDPGTSDYNEQFF

v_gene: TRBV20-1
abundance: -
d_gene: -
j_gene: TRBJ2-7
CDR3nt: TGCAGTGCTAGAGAGGGGGGACAACGCTACGAGCAGTACTTC
CDR3aa: CSAREGGQRYEQYF

v_gene: TRBV5-1
abundance: many
d_gene: -
j_gene: TRBJ1-4
CDR3nt: TGCGCCAGCAGCGGGGCGCGGGGTAATGAAAAACTGTTTTTT
CDR3aa: CASSGARGNEKLFF

v_gene: TRBV28
abundance: -
d_gene: -
j_gene: TRBJ2-7
CDR3nt: TGTGCCAGCCGCTTGGCAAACGAGCAGTACTTC
CDR3aa: CASRLANEQYF

v_gene: TRBV20-1
abundance: -
d_gene: -
j_gene: TRBJ1-3
CDR3nt: TGCAGTGCCTCCGGGTTGGAGAATGGAAACACCATATATTTT
CDR3aa: CSASGLENGNTIYF

v_gene: TRBV11-2
abundance: many
d_gene: -
j_gene: TRBJ2-7
CDR3nt: TGTGCCAGCAGCTCCCCAAAGGGGTTCTCCTACGAGCAGTACTTC
CDR3aa: CASSSPKGFSYEQYF

v_gene: TRBV19
abundance: many
d_gene: TRBD1
j_gene: TRBJ2-5
CDR3nt: TGTGCCAGTAGTCCGGGACAGGGGGCGAATTTGGGGGAGACCCAGTACTTC
CDR3aa: CASSPGQGANLGETQYF

v_gene: TRBV5-5
abundance: -
d_gene: TRBD2
j_gene: TRBJ2-7
CDR3nt: TGTGCCAGCAGCTTAACTAGCGGGGGCGAGCAGTACTTC
CDR3aa: CASSLTSGGEQYF

v_gene: TRBV28
abundance: many
d_gene: -
j_gene: TRBJ2-7
CDR3nt: TGTGCCAGCAGTCCTCCGGGGAGCGCTTACGAGCAGTACTTC
CDR3aa: CASSPPGSAYEQYF

v_gene: TRBV10-3
abundance: many
d_gene: TRBD2
j_gene: TRBJ2-3
CDR3nt: TGTGCCATCAGCGATTGGGGGGGGGGCACAGATACGCAGTATTTT
CDR3aa: CAISDWGGGTDTQYF

v_gene: TRBV18
abundance: few
d_gene: -
j_gene: TRBJ2-2
CDR3nt: TGTGCCAGCTCATCGTCAGCCCACCCGAACACCGGGGAGCTGTTTTTT
CDR3aa: CASSSSAHPNTGELFF